This T cell receptor beta chain was identified in a study of chemoradiotherapy in HPV16-positive cancers. On the study more broadly: Candidate HPV-specific T-cell clones and common TCR motifs came from functional assays in a couple of HPV16-positive patients. Regarding the study as a whole: During treatment, candidate HPV-specific clones and E7-related motifs expanded in tumor. Functional assays defining HPV-specific T cells used only two HPV16-positive patients. HPV-responsive T-cell expansion during chemoradiotherapy was linked to improved recurrence-free survival in HPV16-positive patients.

Clones were read by immunoSEQ multiplex PCR, and TCRdb kept only the in-frame ones, dropping some. This repertoire shows 7,000 or so clones, about two thirds found once; its top ten account for approximately 5%. As concerns this clone: Its antigen remains unknown.

CDR3 length equals 16 residues. V lost 3 bases, J lost 0 bases, and 12 bases lay in between. Germline lookup yields CDR1 MNHEY and CDR2 SMNVEV (reference sequence). The TCR was taken from a human donor with HPV-associated anogenital cancer. V and J are TRBV27 and TRBJ2-1; no firm D call. This specimen consisted of tumor tissue, obtained from a patient who underwent chemoradiotherapy. The CDR3 DNA reads as TGTGCCAGCAGTTTCCTAGTGTCGGGCTCCTACAATGAGCAGTTCTTC. The encoded protein is CASSFLVSGSYNEQFF.